Described below is a single T cell receptor beta chain sequence and its context. The antigen is not known. As every portion of the isolated RNA was reverse transcribed, the sequencing read expressed TCRB transcripts. Sequenced by immunoSEQ multiplex PCR; TCRdb stores in-frame clones only, minus some. The table lists a few hundred thousand clones, 14% of them singletons. Sorted populations all exceeded 95% purity. The sample originates from a study of beta chain features in type 1 diabetes. Study-level results: VDJ junctions from patients with type 1 diabetes contained fewer insertions and more deletions.

The sample consisted of naive CD4+ T cells from blood. The TCR originated in a man aged 30-40 years in good health.

CDR3 in DNA: TGTGCCAGCAGCCAAAGACAGGGCCAACGGTCCTACGAGCAGTACGTC. This encodes CASSQRQGQRSYEQYV. This chain uses TRBV7-8 with TRBJ2-7; 7 bases match TRBD1. Germline V gives CDR1 SGHVS, CDR2 FQNEAQ. V shed 5 bases and J 1 base; nucleotides not matched to a gene: 11. The CDR3 runs to 16 residues.